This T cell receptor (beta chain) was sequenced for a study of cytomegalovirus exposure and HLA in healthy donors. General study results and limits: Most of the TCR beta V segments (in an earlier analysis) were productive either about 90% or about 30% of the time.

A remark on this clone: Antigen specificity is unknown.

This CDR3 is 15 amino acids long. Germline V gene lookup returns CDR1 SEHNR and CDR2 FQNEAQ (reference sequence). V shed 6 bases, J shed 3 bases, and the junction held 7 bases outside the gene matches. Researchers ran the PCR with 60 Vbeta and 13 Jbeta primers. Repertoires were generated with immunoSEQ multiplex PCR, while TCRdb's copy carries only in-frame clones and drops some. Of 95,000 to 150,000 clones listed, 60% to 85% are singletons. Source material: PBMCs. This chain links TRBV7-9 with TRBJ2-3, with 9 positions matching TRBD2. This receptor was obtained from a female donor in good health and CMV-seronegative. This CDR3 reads CASRFSGSSTDTQYF. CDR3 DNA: TGTGCCAGCAGATTTAGCGGGAGTAGTACAGATACGCAGTATTTT.